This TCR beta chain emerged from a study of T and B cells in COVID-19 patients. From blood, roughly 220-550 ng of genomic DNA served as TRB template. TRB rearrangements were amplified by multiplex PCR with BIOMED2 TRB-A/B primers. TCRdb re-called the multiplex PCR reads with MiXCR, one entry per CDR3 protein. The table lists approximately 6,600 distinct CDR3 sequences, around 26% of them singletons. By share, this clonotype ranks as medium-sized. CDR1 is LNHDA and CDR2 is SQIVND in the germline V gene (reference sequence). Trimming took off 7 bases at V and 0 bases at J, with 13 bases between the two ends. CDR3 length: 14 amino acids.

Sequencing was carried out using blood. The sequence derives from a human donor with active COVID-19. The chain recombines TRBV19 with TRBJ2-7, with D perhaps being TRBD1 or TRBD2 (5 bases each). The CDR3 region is CASTPSGPSYEQYF. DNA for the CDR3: TGTGCCAGTACCCCCTCGGGGCCCTCCTACGAGCAGTACTTC.